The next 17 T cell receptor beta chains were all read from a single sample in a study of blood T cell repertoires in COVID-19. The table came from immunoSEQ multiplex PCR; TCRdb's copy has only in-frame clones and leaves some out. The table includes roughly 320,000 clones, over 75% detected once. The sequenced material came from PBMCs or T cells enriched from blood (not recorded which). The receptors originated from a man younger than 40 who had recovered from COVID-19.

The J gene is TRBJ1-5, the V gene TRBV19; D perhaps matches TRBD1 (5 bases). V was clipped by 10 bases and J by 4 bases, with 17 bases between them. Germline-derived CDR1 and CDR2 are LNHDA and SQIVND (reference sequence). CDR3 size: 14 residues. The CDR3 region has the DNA TGTGCCACAGTGGGGCCAGTTCCGAATCAGCCCCAGCATTTT. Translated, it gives CATVGPVPNQPQHF.

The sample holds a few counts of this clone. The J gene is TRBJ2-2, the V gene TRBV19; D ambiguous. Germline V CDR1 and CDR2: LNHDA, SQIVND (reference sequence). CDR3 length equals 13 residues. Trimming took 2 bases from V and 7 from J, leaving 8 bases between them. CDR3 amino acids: CASSIQVYGELFF. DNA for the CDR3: TGTGCCAGTAGTATACAGGTCTACGGGGAGCTGTTTTTT.

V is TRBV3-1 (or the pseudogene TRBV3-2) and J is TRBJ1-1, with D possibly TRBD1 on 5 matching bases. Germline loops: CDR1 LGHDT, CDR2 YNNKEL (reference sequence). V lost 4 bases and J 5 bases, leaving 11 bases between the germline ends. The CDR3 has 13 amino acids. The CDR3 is CASSRRTITEAFF. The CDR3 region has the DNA TGTGCCAGCAGCCGCAGGACAATTACTGAAGCTTTCTTT.

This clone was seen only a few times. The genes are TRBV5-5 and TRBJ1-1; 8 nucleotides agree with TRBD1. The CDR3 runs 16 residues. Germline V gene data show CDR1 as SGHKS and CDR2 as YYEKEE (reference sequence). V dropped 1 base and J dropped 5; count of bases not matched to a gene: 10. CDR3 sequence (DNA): TGTGCCAGCAGCTTGATACCAGGGGGCGCTGGTACTGAAGCTTTCTTT. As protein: CASSLIPGGAGTEAFF.

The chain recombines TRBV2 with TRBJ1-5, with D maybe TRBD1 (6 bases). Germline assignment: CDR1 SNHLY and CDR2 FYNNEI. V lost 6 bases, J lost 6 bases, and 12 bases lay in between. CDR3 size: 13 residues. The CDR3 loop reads CASRLQGAQPQHF. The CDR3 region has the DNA TGTGCCAGCAGGTTACAGGGTGCTCAGCCCCAGCATTTT.

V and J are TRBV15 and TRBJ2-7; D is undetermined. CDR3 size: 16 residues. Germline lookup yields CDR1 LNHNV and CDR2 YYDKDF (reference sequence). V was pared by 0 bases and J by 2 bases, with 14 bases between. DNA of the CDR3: TGTGCCACCAGCAGAGATAGGAAAGCGCCTACCTACGAGCAGTACTTC. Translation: CATSRDRKAPTYEQYF.

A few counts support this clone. The CDR3 DNA sequence: TGCGCCAGCAGCTTTGGCCTTAACACTGAAGCTTTCTTT. Translating gives CASSFGLNTEAFF. The chain carries TRBV5-1 and TRBJ1-1; unclear D gene. The CDR3 is made up of 13 amino acids. The V gene's germline CDR1 is SGHRS and CDR2 YFSETQ. The V gene lost 2 bases and the J gene lost 2 bases, with 7 bases spanning the gap.

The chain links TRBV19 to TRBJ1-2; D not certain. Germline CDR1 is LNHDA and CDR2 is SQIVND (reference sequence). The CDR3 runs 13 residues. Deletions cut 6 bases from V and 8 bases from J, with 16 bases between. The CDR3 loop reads CASRPREPRGYTF. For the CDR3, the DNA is TGTGCCAGTAGGCCCCGGGAGCCGCGGGGCTACACCTTC.

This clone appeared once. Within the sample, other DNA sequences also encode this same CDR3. In DNA form, the CDR3 reads TGCGCCAGCAGCTTCGGGACAGCCTACGAGCAGTACTTC. The encoded protein is CASSFGTAYEQYF. This sequence joins TRBV5-1 and TRBJ2-7; 7 bases agree with TRBD1. This CDR3 is 13 amino acids long. Germline loops: CDR1 SGHRS, CDR2 YFSETQ. V was clipped by 2 bases and J by 2 bases; unmatched bases: 1.

The CDR3 sequence is CASRLDFSWPQVNTGELFF. CDR3 DNA sequence: TGTGCAAGTCGCTTAGATTTCTCGTGGCCACAGGTGAACACCGGGGAGCTGTTTTTT. The V call is TRBV12-2, the J call TRBJ2-2; TRBD1 is the table's D call and was not checked against the DNA. TRBV12-2 is a pseudogene segment. The CDR3 loop spans 19 amino acids.

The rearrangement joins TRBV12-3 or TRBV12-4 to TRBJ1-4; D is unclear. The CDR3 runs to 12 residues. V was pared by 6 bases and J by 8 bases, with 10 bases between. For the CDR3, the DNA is TGTGCCAGCAGCCCCCATCGGGAAAAACTGTTTTTT. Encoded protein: CASSPHREKLFF.

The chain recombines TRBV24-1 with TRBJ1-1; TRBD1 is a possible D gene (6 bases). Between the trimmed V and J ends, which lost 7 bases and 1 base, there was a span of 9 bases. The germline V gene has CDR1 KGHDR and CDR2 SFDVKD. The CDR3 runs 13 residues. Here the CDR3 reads CATRPTGNTEAFF. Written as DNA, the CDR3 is TGTGCCACCAGGCCGACAGGGAACACTGAAGCTTTCTTT.

CDR3 residues: CASSNQGLGNTIYF. CDR3 bases: TGTGCCAGTTCTAACCAGGGCCTTGGAAACACCATATATTTT. The V call is TRBV28, the J call TRBJ1-3; D may be TRBD1 (5 bases). This CDR3 is built from 14 residues. Germline V gives CDR1 MDHEN, CDR2 SYDVKM. The V end lost 9 bases, the J end lost 3 bases, and 15 bases lay between the germline ends.

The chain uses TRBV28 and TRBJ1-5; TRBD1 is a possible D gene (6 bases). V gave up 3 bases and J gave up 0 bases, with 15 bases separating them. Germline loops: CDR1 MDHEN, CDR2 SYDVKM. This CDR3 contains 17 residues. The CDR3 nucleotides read TGTGCCAGCAGTTTCCCCGTTGGGGGCTATAGCAATCAGCCCCAGCATTTT. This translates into CASSFPVGGYSNQPQHF.

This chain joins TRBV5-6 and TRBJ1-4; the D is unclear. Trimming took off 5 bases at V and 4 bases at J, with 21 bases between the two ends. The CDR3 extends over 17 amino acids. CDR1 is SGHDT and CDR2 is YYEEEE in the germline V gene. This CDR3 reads CASSQGYLGGGNEKLFF. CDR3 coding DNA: TGTGCCAGCAGTCAAGGGTACTTGGGAGGAGGTAATGAAAAACTGTTTTTT.

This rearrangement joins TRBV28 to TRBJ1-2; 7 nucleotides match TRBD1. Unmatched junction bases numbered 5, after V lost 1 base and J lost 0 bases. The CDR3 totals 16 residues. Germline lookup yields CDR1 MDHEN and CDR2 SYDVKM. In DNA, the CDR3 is TGTGCCAGCAGTTTATACGGGACAGCAACTAACTATGGCTACACCTTC. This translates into CASSLYGTATNYGYTF.

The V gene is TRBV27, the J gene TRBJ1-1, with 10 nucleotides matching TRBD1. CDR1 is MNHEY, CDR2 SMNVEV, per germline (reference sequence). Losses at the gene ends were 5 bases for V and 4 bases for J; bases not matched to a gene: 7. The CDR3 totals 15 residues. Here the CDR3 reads CASSPWTGGVTEAFF. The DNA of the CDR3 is TGTGCCAGCAGTCCGTGGACAGGGGGGGTCACTGAAGCTTTCTTT.